Presented here are 23 T cell receptor beta chains from one specimen sequenced in a study of T cells after yellow fever vaccination. In TCRdb, the 5' RACE reads were re-called with MiXCR into one record per CDR3 protein. The sample lists 300,000 to 350,000 distinct CDR3 sequences; 3.5% to 4.5% were seen once. Sequenced material: PBMCs, taken 15 days after the yellow fever booster vaccination. The receptors were sampled from a man aged 18 to 29 who received the YFV17D yellow fever vaccine.

The rearrangement links TRBV20-1 to TRBJ1-3, with 7 bases fitting TRBD1. Germline lookup yields CDR1 DFQATT and CDR2 SNEGSKA (reference sequence). With V trimmed by 3 bases and J by 2 bases, 4 bases remained unmatched. The CDR3 extends over 14 amino acids. CDR3 nucleotide sequence: TGCAGTGCTAGCCCGAGGGGGCCTGGAAACACCATATATTTT. Protein product: CSASPRGPGNTIYF.

Ten or more counts support this clonotype. The chain has TRBV6-6 and TRBJ2-7; D may correspond to TRBD1 or TRBD2 (5 bases each). Between the trimmed V and J ends, which lost 7 bases and 5 bases, there was a span of 21 bases. Germline V gene sequence: CDR1 MNHNY, CDR2 SVGAGI (reference sequence). The CDR3 loop spans 15 amino acids. CDR3 DNA: TGTGCCAGCACCCCCCGGGACCAGAAGGTCCACGAGCAGTACTTC. Translation gives CASTPRDQKVHEQYF.

This clonotype came up many times. The chain combines TRBV11-3 with TRBJ2-7; tentatively, D is TRBD1 (6 bases). The V gene's germline CDR1 is SGHNT and CDR2 YENEEA. This CDR3 is 13 amino acids long. The V and J ends lost 5 bases and 0 bases respectively, with 8 bases between them. CDR3 in DNA: TGTGCCAGCAGCCCGGGACACTCCTACGAGCAGTACTTC. This sequence encodes CASSPGHSYEQYF.

This clonotype was observed at least ten times. V and J are TRBV5-1 and TRBJ2-2; no firm D call. The CDR3 spans 14 residues. Trimming took off 6 bases at V and 0 bases at J, with 9 bases between the two ends. Germline V lookup: CDR1 SGHRS, CDR2 YFSETQ. CDR3 sequence: CASTFHTNTGELFF. CDR3 in DNA: TGCGCCAGCACATTCCACACGAACACCGGGGAGCTGTTTTTT.

This clonotype has ten or more counts. This sequence joins TRBV5-1 and TRBJ2-7; D unresolved. CDR3 length: 13 amino acids. V lost 1 base and J 5 bases, leaving 10 bases between the germline ends. Germline CDR1 and CDR2: SGHRS and YFSETQ. The CDR3 is CASSLTPSDEQYV. CDR3 DNA sequence: TGCGCCAGCAGCTTGACTCCATCGGACGAGCAGTACGTC.

V usage is TRBV27 and J usage is TRBJ2-7; 9 bases are a match to TRBD1. V shed 8 bases, J shed 2 bases, and the junction held 7 bases outside the gene matches. The CDR3 has 14 amino acids. Germline assignment: CDR1 MNHEY and CDR2 SMNVEV (reference sequence). The CDR3 bases are TGTGCCAGCGGGGCCGGGACAGGGACCTACGAGCAGTACTTC. It codes for CASGAGTGTYEQYF.

V is TRBV20-1 and J is TRBJ1-2; D is ambiguous. The ends were cut back, 2 bases at V and 4 bases at J, with 11 bases in the middle. Germline V gives CDR1 DFQATT, CDR2 SNEGSKA (reference sequence). This CDR3 contains 13 residues. The CDR3 DNA sequence: TGCAGTGCTAGACCGTCGATCCGCTATGGCTACACCTTC. Amino acid sequence: CSARPSIRYGYTF.

On this clonotype itself: This may come from a read error, since a much larger clone is one base off. The V and J genes are TRBV7-2 and TRBJ2-2; D not certain. CDR1 is SGHTA and CDR2 is FQGNSA in the germline V gene. V gave up 2 bases and J gave up 6 bases, with 7 bases separating them. The CDR3 covers 13 residues. The DNA of the CDR3 is TGTGCCAGCAGCTTACAGATCTCCGGGGAGCTGTTTTTT. Its translation is CASSLQISGELFF.

Ten or more counts support this clonotype. The CDR3 DNA reads as TGTGCCAGCAGCGCGGAGTATGAAAAACTGTTTTTT. Translation: CASSAEYEKLFF. The chain has TRBV7-9 and TRBJ1-4; no clear D. CDR1 is SEHNR, CDR2 FQNEAQ, per germline (reference sequence). The CDR3 sequence is 12 residues long. With 5 bases removed from V and 6 bases from J, the gap between germline ends came to 7 bases.

This clonotype has at least ten counts. The chain employs TRBV7-9 and TRBJ2-1; 11 bases are a match to TRBD2. Germline values: CDR1 SEHNR, CDR2 FQNEAQ (reference sequence). V lost 2 bases to trimming and J lost 5 bases; unmatched junction nucleotides: 2. This CDR3 has 15 residues. CDR3 DNA sequence: TGTGCCAGCAGCTTACTAGCGGGGGGCCACAATGAGCAGTTCTTC. Its protein is CASSLLAGGHNEQFF. Using reference TRBV7-9 and TRBJ2-1 for the parts outside the CDR3, the full variable domain is DTGVSQNPRHKITKRGQNVTFRCDPISEHNRLYWYRQTLGQGPEFLTYFQNEAQLEKSRLLSDRFSAERPKGSFSTLEIQRTEQGDSAMYLCASSLLAGGHNEQFFGPGTRLTVL.

The rearrangement links TRBV7-3 to TRBJ2-2; D is perhaps TRBD2 (6 bases). V dropped 5 bases and J dropped 2 bases, with 24 bases sitting between them. CDR3 size: 19 residues. From germline, CDR1 is SGHTA and CDR2 FQGTGA. Here the CDR3 DNA reads TGTGCCAGCAGCCCGCGGCGGACGCGCTCTAGCGTTAACACCGGGGAGCTGTTTTTT. It codes for CASSPRRTRSSVNTGELFF.

In its sample, this clonotype was seen a few times. The V call is TRBV11-2, the J call TRBJ2-5; 12 positions agree with TRBD1. CDR1 is SGHAT, CDR2 FQNNGV, per germline. The CDR3 loop spans 16 amino acids. Trimming took 6 bases from V and 1 from J; bases not matched to a gene: 6. DNA of the CDR3: TGTGCCAGCAGGGTACCGGGACAGGGGGCCCAAGAGACCCAGTACTTC. Amino acid sequence: CASRVPGQGAQETQYF. Supplemented by reference TRBV11-2 and TRBJ2-5, the full variable domain reads EAGVAQSPRYKIIEKRQSVAFWCNPISGHATLYWYQQILGQGPKLLIQFQNNGVVDDSQLPKDRFSAERLKGVDSTLKIQPAKLEDSAVYLCASRVPGQGAQETQYFGPGTRLLVL.

This clonotype was recorded many times. The chain is built from TRBV18 and TRBJ1-3; D is uncertain. CDR1 is KGHSH and CDR2 is LQKENI in the germline V gene. This CDR3 has 14 residues. The V end lost 3 bases, the J end lost 4 bases, and 10 bases lay between the germline ends. The CDR3, as DNA: TGTGCCAGCTCACCGGTAACAGCGGGAAACACCATATATTTT. It encodes CASSPVTAGNTIYF.

A single count supports this clonotype. This sequence may be a read error, since a much larger clone differs from it by one base. The chain combines TRBV29-1 with TRBJ1-1; TRBD1 matches 10 bases. V lost 7 bases to trimming and J lost 6 bases; unmatched junction nucleotides: 11. Per the germline V gene, CDR1 is SQVTM and CDR2 is ANQGSEA. The CDR3 extends over 14 amino acids. The CDR3 sequence: CSAQEDRGGSEAFF. In DNA form, the CDR3 reads TGCAGCGCCCAGGAGGACAGGGGGGGCTCTGAAGCTTTCTTT.

V is TRBV7-6 and J is TRBJ2-3, with 12 bases matching TRBD2. There are 15 residues in the CDR3. V trimming: 4 bases; J trimming: 7 bases; junction bases outside the gene matches: 6. Per the germline V gene, CDR1 is SGHVS and CDR2 is FNYEAQ. CDR3 DNA: TGTGCCAGCAGCTCCTCTAGCGGGGGGGGGAATACGCAGTATTTT. This encodes CASSSSSGGGNTQYF.

Written as DNA, the CDR3 is TGTGCCACCGGGTCTAGCGGGGGGGCCCTAAGAGAGACCCAGTACTTC. Amino acids: CATGSSGGALRETQYF. The chain carries TRBV27 and TRBJ2-5, with 12 bases that match TRBD2. Germline-derived CDR1 and CDR2 are MNHEY and SMNVEV (reference sequence). The CDR3 length is 16 residues. Trimming cost V 10 bases and J 4 bases; bases outside gene matches: 13.

In its sample, this clonotype was seen a few times. The genes are TRBV6-6 and TRBJ2-5; 7 bases match TRBD2. The CDR3 spans 16 residues. The germline V gene has CDR1 MNHNY and CDR2 SVGAGI (reference sequence). J gave up 7 bases and V 0 bases, and 11 bases lay outside the gene matches. CDR3 bases: TGTGCCAGCAGTTACTCAGAGACTAGCCCCCCAGGGACCCAGTACTTC. This gives the protein CASSYSETSPPGTQYF.

This chain links TRBV7-2 with TRBJ2-3, with D uncertain. V was cut by 3 bases and J by 3 bases, with 19 bases left in between. This CDR3 contains 17 residues. Germline lookup yields CDR1 SGHTA and CDR2 FQGNSA. The CDR3 sequence: CASSFGGRPRITDTQYF. The CDR3 region has the DNA TGTGCCAGCAGCTTTGGCGGTAGGCCGCGAATTACAGATACGCAGTATTTT.

This clonotype has at least ten counts. The rearrangement uses TRBV29-1 and TRBJ2-2; D not resolved. The CDR3 runs to 13 residues. The V and J ends lost 6 bases and 0 bases respectively, with 8 bases between them. Germline CDR1 SQVTM, CDR2 ANQGSEA. CDR3 amino acids: CSVTPANTGELFF. The CDR3 bases are TGCAGCGTGACTCCCGCGAACACCGGGGAGCTGTTTTTT.

This clonotype came up many times. The V and J genes are TRBV6-2 or TRBV6-3 and TRBJ2-7; D call uncertain. Germline V gene sequence: CDR1 MNHEY, CDR2 SVGEGT. The CDR3 has 12 amino acids. The V end lost 4 bases, the J end lost 5 bases, and 9 bases lay between the germline ends. CDR3 in DNA: TGTGCCAGCAGTTCAAGAGCCCACGAGCAGTACTTC. Translation: CASSSRAHEQYF.

This chain links TRBV4-3 with TRBJ2-2; perhaps TRBD2 as D (6 bases). Germline V gene sequence: CDR1 LGHNA, CDR2 YSLEER. V gave up 6 bases and J gave up 3 bases, with 20 bases separating them. This CDR3 is 17 amino acids long. This CDR3 is CASSAAWERADTGELFF. The CDR3 DNA follows: TGCGCCAGCAGTGCAGCCTGGGAGCGGGCGGACACCGGGGAGCTGTTTTTT.

The CDR3 nucleotides read TGCGCCAGCAGCACTCGGGACAGGGCCACAGATACGCAGTATTTT. Translation: CASSTRDRATDTQYF. This rearrangement joins TRBV5-1 to TRBJ2-3; 9 bases align to TRBD1. This CDR3 is built from 15 residues. The junction had 5 bases not matched to a gene; V was cut back by 4 bases and J by 2 bases. The V gene's germline CDR1 is SGHRS and CDR2 YFSETQ.

J is TRBJ2-7 and V is TRBV12-3 or TRBV12-4; D possibly corresponds to TRBD1 (6 bases). Trimming left V 2 bases short and J 4 bases short, with 15 bases between. The CDR3 spans 15 residues. The CDR3 reads CASSLSPDSLYEQYV. The CDR3 DNA reads as TGTGCCAGCAGTTTAAGCCCGGACAGCCTATACGAGCAGTACGTC.